The clone carrying this TCR beta chain has more than one count but fewer than ten. Its antigen is as yet unknown. Per germline, CDR1 MDHEN and CDR2 SYDVKM. CDR3 length: 14 amino acids. Trimming removed 5 bases at V and 0 bases at J, with 10 bases between. Profiled with immunoSEQ multiplex PCR; TCRdb holds only in-frame clones, not every one. The table lists over 150,000 clones, around 85% of them singletons, with 15% to 20% in the top ten. These data are taken from a study of cytomegalovirus exposure and HLA in healthy donors. Whole-study context: A subsequent analysis reported that the 120 or so validation repertoires were produced on the same platform that had also been used for the 666 first-cohort repertoires. General study points: Rare sequences made up most TCRs, while some public TCRs were found in many donors. Through in vitro validation, three CMV-associated chains were shown to be specific for CMV antigens. Reported results showed that the classifier diagnosed cytomegalovirus status with high specificity and sensitivity.

The source is a young man in good health and CMV-seropositive. The chain is built from TRBV28 and TRBJ1-1; no clear D. Specimen: PBMCs. The CDR3 region has the DNA TGTGCCAGCAGTCCCGGGGTTTTGAACACTGAAGCTTTCTTT. Residues: CASSPGVLNTEAFF.